This is a list of T cell receptor beta chains from one sample in a study of T cell repertoires in cytomegalovirus infection. In TCRdb, the reads were re-called with MiXCR into one record per CDR3 protein. The profile shows around 300,000 distinct CDR3 sequences, approximately 22% of them singletons. Their target antigens are unknown. This material consisted of cultured PBMCs, taken from culture after CMV antigen stimulation. These receptors came from a human donor in good health (CMV status not recorded). Some clones in this sample may be carry-over from other donors' samples. Each CDR3 is given with its conserved first and last residue. The D gene is left open where the match is weak. Expanded clones are given a class, and other clones once, few, many or no size at all.

>TRBV7-2|TRBJ2-1|many|NA
CASLFDGPYNEQFF
TGTGCCAGCCTCTTCGACGGGCCCTACAATGAGCAGTTCTTC
>TRBV7-6|TRBJ2-2|NA|NA
CASSLAGPGTGELFF
TGTGCTAGCAGCTTAGCAGGGCCTGGCACCGGGGAGCTGTTTTTT
>TRBV6-4|TRBJ2-1|NA|TRBD2
CASSPQWASGRYFSNEQFF
TGTGCCAGCAGCCCCCAATGGGCTAGCGGGAGATATTTTAGCAATGAGCAGTTCTTC
>TRBV18|TRBJ2-1|NA|TRBD1
CASSPQGQAYNEQFF
TGTGCCAGCTCACCTCAGGGACAGGCATACAATGAGCAGTTCTTC
>TRBV9|TRBJ2-7|few|TRBD1
CASSVGDSSSYEQYF
TGTGCCAGCAGCGTAGGGGACAGTTCCTCCTACGAGCAGTACTTC
>TRBV20-1|TRBJ1-2|NA|TRBD1
CSAIQGAGYTF
TGCAGTGCTATACAGGGGGCAGGCTACACCTTC
>TRBV7-2|TRBJ2-1|many|TRBD2
CASRRRSGRAVDEQFF
TGTGCCAGCAGACGTAGGAGCGGGAGAGCGGTTGATGAGCAGTTCTTC
>TRBV12-3/TRBV12-4|TRBJ2-2|few|NA
CASSPGVGEVSGELFF
TGTGCCAGCAGCCCCGGTGTAGGGGAAGTTTCCGGGGAGCTGTTTTTT
>TRBV4-1|TRBJ1-1|few|TRBD1
CASSQAGTGGFNTEAFF
TGCGCCAGCAGCCAGGCCGGGACAGGGGGTTTTAACACTGAAGCTTTCTTT
>TRBV10-3|TRBJ2-3|few|NA
CAIRGNLDTQYF
TGTGCCATCAGAGGGAATTTAGATACGCAGTATTTT
>TRBV7-2|TRBJ2-3|many|NA
CASSLEVLADTQYF
TGTGCCAGCAGCTTAGAAGTCCTCGCAGATACGCAGTATTTT
>TRBV6-2/TRBV6-3|TRBJ2-1|NA|TRBD2
CASTNPLSGTLERFF
TGTGCCAGCACCAACCCCCTTAGCGGGACCCTAGAGCGGTTCTTC
>TRBV6-5|TRBJ2-7|few|TRBD1
CASSYLWTGGGEQYF
TGTGCCAGCAGTTACCTTTGGACAGGGGGGGGGGAGCAGTACTTC
>TRBV7-9|TRBJ2-1|NA|TRBD2
CAGGTSGQNEQFF
TGTGCCGGCGGGACTAGCGGGCAGAATGAGCAGTTCTTC
>TRBV7-8|TRBJ2-2|few|TRBD2
CASSVVVAGGVYTGELFF
TGTGCCAGCAGCGTAGTGGTAGCGGGAGGGGTATATACCGGGGAGCTGTTTTTT
>TRBV4-2|TRBJ2-7|few|NA
CASSQEGAGNFYEQYF
TGTGCCAGCAGCCAAGAGGGGGCAGGGAATTTTTACGAGCAGTACTTC
>TRBV7-9|TRBJ2-3|NA|NA
CASSHPGLATDTQYF
TGTGCCAGCAGCCACCCGGGCCTCGCCACAGATACGCAGTATTTT
>TRBV7-2|TRBJ2-3|few|NA
CASTKIVGKDTQYF
TGTGCCAGCACCAAAATAGTGGGGAAAGATACGCAGTATTTT
>TRBV6-5|TRBJ1-4|many|TRBD1
CASSYRGQGEKLFF
TGTGCCAGCAGTTACCGGGGACAGGGGGAAAAACTGTTTTTT
>TRBV7-9|TRBJ2-1|NA|TRBD2
CASSSGLVRNEQFF
TGTGCCAGCAGCTCGGGACTAGTTAGGAATGAGCAGTTCTTC
>TRBV15|TRBJ1-4|NA|TRBD1
CATSGGTGGNEKLFF
TGTGCCACCAGCGGAGGGACAGGGGGGAATGAAAAACTGTTTTTT
>TRBV27|TRBJ2-1|few|TRBD2
CASSLTSGRAEQFF
TGTGCCAGCAGTTTGACTAGCGGGAGGGCTGAGCAGTTCTTC
>TRBV11-1|TRBJ2-2|many|NA
CASSFRMGRPPGGELFF
TGTGCCAGCAGCTTCAGGATGGGACGGCCCCCCGGCGGGGAGCTGTTTTTT
>TRBV7-2|TRBJ2-6|many|NA
CASSLAQATGANVLTF
TGTGCCAGCAGCTTAGCGCAGGCTACCGGGGCCAACGTCCTGACTTTC
>TRBV5-4|TRBJ1-2|NA|NA
CASSSQPQGGYTF
TGTGCCAGCAGCTCACAACCACAGGGTGGCTACACCTTC
>TRBV7-2|TRBJ2-2|many|TRBD1
CASSSPGQTTTGELFF
TGTGCCAGCAGTTCACCGGGACAGACAACGACCGGGGAGCTGTTTTTT
>TRBV13|TRBJ2-1|few|TRBD2
CASSLTSGTPNEQFF
TGTGCCAGCAGCTTAACTAGCGGTACGCCCAATGAGCAGTTCTTC
>TRBV19|TRBJ1-4|few|TRBD1
CASRQGVGEKLFF
TGTGCCAGCAGACAGGGGGTCGGTGAAAAACTGTTTTTT
>TRBV7-3|TRBJ2-7|many|NA
CASSQDNSYEQYF
TGTGCCAGCAGCCAGGACAACTCCTACGAGCAGTACTTC
>TRBV7-6|TRBJ1-3|few|NA
CASSLRATRARPNTIYF
TGTGCCAGCAGCTTAAGGGCTACAAGAGCACGTCCAAACACCATATATTTT
>TRBV10-3|TRBJ1-6|few|TRBD1
CAISESTGAGNSPLHF
TGTGCCATCAGTGAGTCGACAGGGGCGGGTAATTCACCCCTCCACTTT
>TRBV29-1|TRBJ1-1|NA|NA
CSVARGTGNTEAFF
TGCAGCGTTGCAAGGGGGACGGGGAACACTGAAGCTTTCTTT
>TRBV5-1|TRBJ2-3|many|TRBD2
CASSYSGRGDTQYF
TGCGCCAGCTCCTATAGCGGGAGGGGGGATACGCAGTATTTT
>TRBV12-3/TRBV12-4|TRBJ1-1|few|TRBD1
CASSRQGTNTEAFF
TGTGCCAGCAGTCGACAGGGGACGAACACTGAAGCTTTCTTT
>TRBV6-2/TRBV6-3|TRBJ2-1|NA|TRBD1
CASSFRQGRNEQFF
TGTGCCAGCAGTTTCCGACAGGGGAGAAATGAGCAGTTCTTC
>TRBV6-6|TRBJ2-4|few|NA
CASSYPPRGLAKNIQYF
TGTGCCAGCAGTTACCCCCCTAGAGGTCTAGCCAAAAACATTCAGTACTTC
>TRBV30|TRBJ2-1|once|NA
CAWSESRDEQFF
TGTGCCTGGAGTGAGTCCAGGGATGAGCAGTTCTTC
>TRBV7-2|TRBJ1-2|many|TRBD1
CASSLDRGLGYTF
TGTGCCAGCAGCTTAGACAGGGGGCTTGGCTACACCTTC
>TRBV15|TRBJ2-7|few|NA
CATSRGGQVYEQYF
TGTGCCACCAGCAGAGGGGGCCAAGTTTACGAGCAGTACTTC
>TRBV7-6|TRBJ2-3|many|NA
CASSLGPTDTQYF
TGTGCCAGCAGCTTAGGTCCCACAGATACGCAGTATTTT
>TRBV20-1|TRBJ1-2|NA|NA
CSASRGTRYTF
TGCAGTGCTAGTAGAGGGACTCGGTACACCTTC
>TRBV7-2|TRBJ2-5|many|TRBD2
CASRLAGGATAGETQYF
TGTGCCAGCCGACTAGCGGGAGGCGCTACTGCTGGAGAGACCCAGTACTTC